These 10 T cell receptor beta chains share one sample of origin, sequenced in a study of human T cells and chemical hapten exposure. TCRdb passed the RACE reads through MiXCR, listing each CDR3 protein once. The sample has roughly 80,000 distinct CDR3 sequences, around 9.3% seen once; the top ten hold about 1.7%. Time point noted: healthy volunteer bleed at 6 weeks. The total RNA was obtained from whole blood that was not fractionated. Sequenced input: whole blood. These receptors came from a female donor in good health. Some clones in this sample may be carry-over from other donors' samples.

This clonotype was observed a handful of times. The CDR3 loop is CATAPSIANYGYTF. The CDR3 DNA follows: TGTGCCACAGCGCCTTCCATAGCTAACTATGGCTACACCTTC. The chain couples TRBV27 to TRBJ1-2; D remains unclear. The CDR3 covers 14 residues. V lost 10 bases to trimming and J lost 0 bases, with 15 bases between them. Looked up from germline, CDR1 is MNHEY and CDR2 is SMNVEV (reference sequence).

A few counts support this clonotype. The V gene is TRBV14, the J gene TRBJ1-6; 7 bases are a match to TRBD1. The junction had 16 bases not matched to a gene; V was cut back by 4 bases and J by 10 bases. The CDR3 runs to 17 residues. From germline, CDR1 is SGHDN and CDR2 FVKESK. The CDR3 bases are TGTGCCAGCAGCCGCCGTTTACCAGGGGGAAGGAACTCACCCCTCCACTTT. This translates into CASSRRLPGGRNSPLHF.

This clonotype was seen a handful of times. The genes are TRBV10-2 and TRBJ2-3, with 8 positions matching TRBD2. The V gene's germline CDR1 is WSHSY and CDR2 SAAADI. The V and J ends lost 7 bases and 0 bases, in that order; junction bases with no gene match: 6. This CDR3 comprises 15 residues. The CDR3 bases are TGCGCCAGCAAAATAGCGGGGACTAGCACAGATACGCAGTATTTT. Its protein product is CASKIAGTSTDTQYF.

This clonotype came up many times. The chain has TRBV9 and TRBJ2-2, with TRBD1 matching 11 bases. CDR3 length: 16 residues. The V gene end was trimmed by 4 bases and the J gene end by 7 bases; junction bases not matched to a gene: 9. Germline loops: CDR1 SGDLS, CDR2 YYNGEE. The CDR3 DNA sequence: TGTGCCAGCAGCTTCGGGACAGGGGGTGAAAGCGGGGAGCTGTTTTTT. Protein: CASSFGTGGESGELFF.

This sequence joins TRBV5-1 and TRBJ2-3; possible D gene TRBD1, 6 bases. Trimming removed 6 bases at V and 0 bases at J, with 17 bases between. The germline V gene encodes CDR1 SGHRS and CDR2 YFSETQ. This CDR3 spans 16 amino acids. CDR3: CASTLGAGRSTDTQYF. The CDR3 DNA follows: TGCGCCAGCACGCTGGGGGCAGGAAGAAGCACAGATACGCAGTATTTT.

This clonotype showed up many times. This chain joins TRBV2 and TRBJ2-6, with D possibly TRBD2 on 5 matching bases. CDR1 and CDR2 from the germline V gene are SNHLY and FYNNEI. V gave up 1 base and J gave up 2 bases, with 6 bases separating them. There are 15 residues in the CDR3. The CDR3 nucleotides read TGTGCCAGCAGTGAAGAGAGGGCTGGGGCCAACGTCCTGACTTTC. This encodes CASSEERAGANVLTF.

This clonotype has just a few counts. CDR3 nucleotides: TGTGCCAGCAGTGCCAACAGAGGGATCTCGAAGGAGCAGTACTTC. Translated: CASSANRGISKEQYF. The chain has TRBV6-1 and TRBJ2-7, with D perhaps matching TRBD2 (5 bases). The germline V gene has CDR1 MNHNS and CDR2 SASEGT. The CDR3 runs 15 residues. The ends were cut back, 4 bases at V and 7 bases at J, with 20 bases in the middle.

This clonotype was observed a handful of times. V and J are TRBV20-1 and TRBJ2-1; weak D call: TRBD2 (6 bases). Trimming removed 0 bases from V and 8 bases from J, with 14 bases in between. Germline V CDR1 and CDR2: DFQATT, SNEGSKA (reference sequence). The CDR3 loop spans 14 amino acids. The CDR3 here is CSARDSGRAYEQFF. DNA for the CDR3: TGCAGTGCTAGAGATAGCGGCCGGGCCTATGAGCAGTTCTTC.

This chain connects TRBV12-3 or TRBV12-4 to TRBJ2-7; D uncertain. The ends were cut back, 6 bases at V and 7 bases at J, with 7 bases in the middle. The CDR3 totals 10 residues. CDR3 bases: TGTGCCAGCAGGTGCCGGGAGCAGTACTTC. This sequence encodes CASRCREQYF.

This clonotype has at least ten counts. The gene calls are TRBV6-1 and TRBJ2-7; D might be TRBD1 (5 bases). V lost 6 bases and J lost 6, with 18 bases in between. Germline-derived CDR1 and CDR2 are MNHNS and SASEGT. The CDR3 runs to 14 residues. The CDR3 DNA sequence: TGTGCCAGCAGAACCAATCAGGGTAAGGGCGAGCAGTACTTC. It yields the protein CASRTNQGKGEQYF.